Each of the 5 T cell receptor beta chains below was sequenced from the same sample in a study of T cell responses to AZD1222 COVID-19 vaccine. Profiled with immunoSEQ multiplex PCR; TCRdb holds only in-frame clones, not every one. The sample consists of approximately 110,000 clones, 88% of them appearing once. Sequenced material: peripheral blood, taken 28 days after the second AZD1222 dose. All receptors come from an adult who received the AZD1222 COVID-19 vaccine.

The chain links TRBV3-1 (or the pseudogene TRBV3-2) to TRBJ1-1; a possible D gene is TRBD1 (5 bases). V was cut by 4 bases and J by 4 bases, with 10 bases left in between. Germline CDR1 reads LGHDT; CDR2 reads YNNKEL (reference sequence). This CDR3 has 13 amino acids. The CDR3 reads CASSPHGGTEAFF. The CDR3 DNA reads as TGTGCCAGCAGCCCACATGGGGGCACTGAAGCTTTCTTT.

The chain recombines TRBV7-2 with TRBJ2-3; 8 bases are shared with TRBD1. In germline, CDR1 is SGHTA, CDR2 FQGNSA. The CDR3 covers 13 residues. The V gene end was trimmed by 6 bases and the J gene end by 6 bases; junction bases not matched to a gene: 5. Here the CDR3 DNA reads TGTGCCAGCAGGGTACAGGGGGGCGATACGCAGTATTTT. Translating it yields CASRVQGGDTQYF.

The rearrangement joins TRBV7-6 to TRBJ2-7, with TRBD1 as a possible D gene (6 bases). Looked up from germline, CDR1 is SGHVS and CDR2 is FNYEAQ. V shed 2 bases and J shed 2 bases, with 13 bases lying between them. This CDR3 has 15 amino acids. In DNA, the CDR3 is TGTGCCAGCAGCTTAACATCAGGGGTCCCCTACGAGCAGTACTTC. This codes for CASSLTSGVPYEQYF.

The V and J genes are TRBV7-2 and TRBJ1-2, with D unclear. The CDR3 consists of 14 residues. Germline assignment: CDR1 SGHTA and CDR2 FQGNSA. V was pared by 5 bases and J by 2 bases, with 12 bases between. The CDR3 here is CASSVWARNYGYTF. As DNA, the CDR3 is TGTGCCAGCAGCGTATGGGCCCGGAACTATGGCTACACCTTC.

The chain carries TRBV3-1 (or the pseudogene TRBV3-2) and TRBJ1-2; TRBD1 matches 9 bases. From germline, CDR1 is LGHDT and CDR2 YNNKEL (reference sequence). The CDR3 has 15 amino acids. The V segment lost 4 bases and the J segment 4 bases; nucleotides outside the gene matches: 7. CDR3: CASSPHPTGGYGYTF. CDR3 bases: TGTGCCAGCAGCCCCCACCCGACAGGGGGCTATGGCTACACCTTC.